This entry lists 32 T cell receptor beta chains sequenced from one sample in a study of blood T cell repertoires in COVID-19 (dated by TCRdb to 2018 to 2020). Libraries were made using the immunoSEQ multiplex PCR assay. Not all clones reach the TCRdb copy of this immuneACCESS table, which keeps in-frame sequences only. Checked studies attribute under half of the gap to unresolved V genes and leave the rest unexplained. The sample profile shows 70,000 or so clones; roughly 91% of them were found once. 11% of the sample comes from the top ten. Sequenced: peripheral blood. The receptors here all came from a young woman with acute or convalescent COVID-19.

The chain is built from TRBV4-3 and TRBJ2-3, with TRBD1 matching 9 bases. Losses at the gene ends were 0 bases for V and 3 bases for J; bases not matched to a gene: 1. The CDR3 covers 15 residues. Germline V CDR1 and CDR2: LGHNA, YSLEER. The CDR3 sequence: CASSQEGQGTDTQYF. The CDR3 region has the DNA TGCGCCAGCAGCCAAGAGGGACAGGGTACAGATACGCAGTATTTT.

The rearrangement joins TRBV28 to TRBJ2-2; 8 nucleotides match TRBD2. Germline CDR1 and CDR2: MDHEN and SYDVKM. The CDR3 runs to 17 residues. V shed 1 base and J 0 bases; nucleotides not matched to a gene: 4. CDR3 loop: CASSLSGREANTGELFF. In nucleotides, the CDR3 is TGTGCCAGCAGTTTATCGGGGCGGGAGGCGAACACCGGGGAGCTGTTTTTT.

The chain combines TRBV18 with TRBJ1-4, with TRBD1 matching over 7 bases. Germline V gene lookup returns CDR1 KGHSH and CDR2 LQKENI. V was pared by 6 bases and J by 8 bases, with 12 bases of the junction left unmatched. This CDR3 comprises 15 residues. This chain's CDR3 is CASSLRQGGSEKLFF. Written as DNA, the CDR3 is TGTGCCAGCTCCTTAAGACAGGGAGGAAGCGAAAAACTGTTTTTT.

The rearrangement uses TRBV4-1 and TRBJ2-2, with 13 bases lining up with TRBD2. The CDR3 consists of 19 residues. From germline, CDR1 is MGHRA and CDR2 YSYEKL. With V trimmed by 1 base and J by 2 bases, 7 bases remained unmatched. For the CDR3, the DNA is TGCGCCAGCAGCCAAGGCACGACTAGCGGGGGGATAAACACCGGGGAGCTGTTTTTT. As protein: CASSQGTTSGGINTGELFF.

V gene TRBV7-2 combines with J gene TRBJ1-4; possibly TRBD1 for D (5 bases). The CDR3 spans 16 residues. Trimming took 2 bases from V and 4 from J, leaving 14 bases between them. CDR1 is SGHTA and CDR2 is FQGNSA in the germline V gene. CDR3 nucleotide sequence: TGTGCCAGCAGCTTAAGGGTGCCAGGGTATAATGAAAAACTGTTTTTT. The encoded protein is CASSLRVPGYNEKLFF.

This clone was counted only a few times. The V and J genes are TRBV2 and TRBJ1-1, with D tentatively TRBD1 (5 bases). CDR3 length: 13 amino acids. CDR1 is SNHLY, CDR2 FYNNEI, per germline. V gave up 2 bases and J gave up 11 bases, with 15 bases separating them. The CDR3 here is CASSEWGGNGAFF. In DNA, the CDR3 is TGTGCCAGCAGTGAATGGGGGGGTAACGGTGCTTTCTTT. Supplemented by reference TRBV2 and TRBJ1-1, the full variable domain reads EPEVTQTPSHQVTQMGQEVILRCVPISNHLYFYWYRQILGQKVEFLVSFYNNEISEKSEIFDDQFSVERPDGSNFTLKIRSTKLEDSAMYFCASSEWGGNGAFFGQGTRLTVV.

The V call is TRBV11-1, the J call TRBJ1-1, with a weak D call TRBD1 (5 bases). Deletions cut 5 bases from V and 1 base from J, with 14 bases between. CDR1 and CDR2 from the germline V gene are SGHAT and FQDESV (reference sequence). The CDR3 spans 15 residues. CDR3 protein: CASSPRTGTNTEAFF. The CDR3 coding sequence is TGTGCCAGCAGCCCAAGAACAGGAACGAACACTGAAGCTTTCTTT. The variable domain in full, with the rest retrieved from reference TRBV11-1 and TRBJ1-1, is EAEVAQSPRYKITEKSQAVAFWCDPISGHATLYWYRQILGQGPELLVQFQDESVVDDSQLPKDRFSAERLKGVDSTLKIQPAELGDSAMYLCASSPRTGTNTEAFFGQGTRLTVV.

The chain employs TRBV4-2 and TRBJ2-1; 11 positions agree with TRBD2. CDR3 length: 17 residues. The trim removed 3 bases at V and 6 bases at J, leaving 10 bases unmatched. In germline, CDR1 is LGHNA, CDR2 YNFKEQ. This CDR3 reads CASSQATGTSGLNEQFF. The CDR3 DNA is TGTGCCAGCAGCCAGGCTACCGGGACTAGCGGTCTCAATGAGCAGTTCTTC.

The chain recombines TRBV28 with TRBJ1-4; TRBD1 matches 8 bases. The CDR3 spans 14 residues. V was clipped by 1 base and J by 10 bases; unmatched bases: 5. Germline V gene sequence: CDR1 MDHEN, CDR2 SYDVKM. Here the CDR3 DNA reads TGTGCCAGCAGTTTATCCTCACAGGGGGGAAAACTGTTTTTT. It is translated as CASSLSSQGGKLFF. Complete variable domain (other parts from reference TRBV28 and TRBJ1-4): DVKVTQSSRYLVKRTGEKVFLECVQDMDHENMFWYRQDPGLGLRLIYFSYDVKMKEKGDIPEGYSVSREKKERFSLILESASTNQTSMYLCASSLSSQGGKLFFGSGTQLSVL.

This chain connects TRBV5-4 to TRBJ1-4; D is undetermined. Germline loops: CDR1 SGHNT, CDR2 YYREEE (reference sequence). This CDR3 is built from 15 residues. V was trimmed by 3 bases and J by 3 bases, leaving 12 bases between them. The CDR3 DNA is TGTGCCAGCAGCTCAAAGTCGGAGCCTAATGAAAAACTGTTTTTT. This gives the protein CASSSKSEPNEKLFF.

This clone was counted a single time. The chain is built from TRBV5-6 and TRBJ2-1; D perhaps matches TRBD2 (5 bases). This CDR3 is built from 17 residues. V dropped 2 bases and J dropped 8 bases, with 23 bases sitting between them. Germline loops: CDR1 SGHDT, CDR2 YYEEEE. CDR3: CASSFPSRWESGDEQFF. In DNA, the CDR3 is TGTGCCAGCAGCTTTCCGTCCCGGTGGGAGTCTGGCGATGAGCAGTTCTTC.

The chain combines TRBV28 with TRBJ2-3; D possibly corresponds to TRBD1 (6 bases). The germline CDR1 and CDR2 sequences are MDHEN and SYDVKM. The CDR3 extends over 17 amino acids. Trimming removed 3 bases at V and 4 bases at J, with 20 bases between. CDR3 nucleotide sequence: TGTGCCAGCAGTTTCTCCCCGGGACAAATAGACGCAGATACGCAGTATTTT. Its protein is CASSFSPGQIDADTQYF.

This clone was detected only once. The chain couples TRBV30 to TRBJ1-3, with D hard to call. This CDR3 contains 15 residues. V dropped 0 bases and J dropped 0 bases, with 9 bases sitting between them. Germline CDR1 GTSNPN, CDR2 SVGIG (reference sequence). The chain's CDR3 is CAWSVRGYSGNTIYF. In DNA, the CDR3 is TGTGCCTGGAGTGTTAGAGGGTACTCTGGAAACACCATATATTTT.

The rearrangement uses TRBV19 and TRBJ2-7, with 8 bases aligning to TRBD1. CDR1 LNHDA and CDR2 SQIVND come from the germline V gene (reference sequence). The junction had 9 bases not matched to a gene; V was cut back by 5 bases and J by 12 bases. This CDR3 spans 12 amino acids. The CDR3 DNA reads as TGTGCCAGTAGTCCCCGGACAGGGCTCTTGTACTTC. It is translated as CASSPRTGLLYF.

The chain joins TRBV7-9 to TRBJ2-3; the match to TRBD2 covers 11 bases. Germline CDR1 reads SEHNR; CDR2 reads FQNEAQ (reference sequence). The CDR3 is 16 residues long. After removal of 5 bases from V and 2 bases from J, the junction contained 6 bases not matched to a gene. The CDR3 DNA follows: TGTGCCAGCAGCACGGGACTAGCGGAGACCACAGATACGCAGTATTTT. This translates into CASSTGLAETTDTQYF.

V usage is TRBV12-5 and J usage is TRBJ1-5; D remains ambiguous. Deletions cut 1 base from V and 0 bases from J, with 10 bases between. The CDR3 has 16 amino acids. Germline V gene sequence: CDR1 LGHNT, CDR2 FRNRAP. CDR3 sequence (DNA): TGTGCTAGTGGTTTGGAGGGAGACGATAGCAATCAGCCCCAGCATTTT. Translation gives CASGLEGDDSNQPQHF.

J is TRBJ2-4 and V is TRBV6-2 or TRBV6-3; TRBD2 might be the D (6 bases). Trimming stripped 5 bases from V and 8 bases from J, with 19 bases between. CDR1 and CDR2 (germline): MNHEY, SVGEGT. The CDR3 length is 15 residues. The CDR3 nucleotides read TGTGCCAGCAGTCATAGGGGACCGGGGGTGGACATTCAGTACTTC. Encoded protein: CASSHRGPGVDIQYF.

This chain joins TRBV9 and TRBJ2-1; 8 bases fit TRBD2. The germline V gene encodes CDR1 SGDLS and CDR2 YYNGEE. This CDR3 contains 15 residues. Germline trimming cut 1 base from V and 0 bases from J; bases unmatched to any gene: 0. CDR3 sequence reads: CASSVSGSSYNEQFF. In DNA, the CDR3 is TGTGCCAGCAGCGTAAGCGGGAGCTCCTACAATGAGCAGTTCTTC.

This sequence joins TRBV10-2 and TRBJ1-1; TRBD1 is a possible D gene (5 bases). There are 14 residues in the CDR3. Germline assignment: CDR1 WSHSY and CDR2 SAAADI. Between the trimmed V and J ends, which lost 4 bases and 4 bases, there was a span of 13 bases. CDR3 loop: CASSVSRAITEAFF. DNA of the CDR3: TGCGCCAGCAGTGTAAGCAGGGCGATCACTGAAGCTTTCTTT.

This clone has just one count. For the CDR3, the DNA is TGTGCCAGCAGTTACGGAGTGGGGGGCACTGAAGCTTTCTTT. This sequence encodes CASSYGVGGTEAFF. V gene TRBV6-5 combines with J gene TRBJ1-1, with D possibly TRBD1 on 5 matching bases. Germline-derived CDR1 and CDR2 are MNHEY and SVGAGI. The CDR3 consists of 14 residues. Trimming took 2 bases from V and 4 from J, leaving 11 bases between them.

This clone is a singleton in its sample. This chain joins TRBV29-1 and TRBJ1-1; D call uncertain. The germline V gene has CDR1 SQVTM and CDR2 ANQGSEA. Trimming cost V 5 bases and J 4 bases, with 11 bases left between them. The CDR3 has 12 residues. CDR3 sequence reads: CSVTKSGTEAFF. CDR3 in DNA: TGCAGCGTTACTAAATCGGGCACTGAAGCTTTCTTT.

The rearrangement links TRBV7-2 to TRBJ2-7, with 7 bases fitting TRBD1. V was pared by 7 bases and J by 1 base, with 10 bases of the junction left unmatched. This CDR3 has 15 residues. CDR1 SGHTA and CDR2 FQGNSA come from the germline V gene. The CDR3 here is CASTLTQGPSYEQYF. The CDR3 DNA reads TGTGCCAGCACCTTGACACAGGGGCCTTCCTACGAGCAGTACTTC.

This chain uses TRBV4-3 with TRBJ2-7; a possible D gene is TRBD1 (5 bases). Germline V lookup: CDR1 LGHNA, CDR2 YSLEER. The length of the CDR3 is 17 residues. V gave up 1 base and J gave up 2 bases, with 18 bases separating them. The CDR3 DNA follows: TGCGCCAGCAGCCAAGTCGTAATTGGGGCCAGCGCCTACGAGCAGTACTTC. This encodes CASSQVVIGASAYEQYF.

The rearrangement uses TRBV27 and TRBJ2-7, with D possibly being TRBD1 (6 bases). Trimming took off 5 bases at V and 2 bases at J, with 13 bases between the two ends. Germline V gene lookup returns CDR1 MNHEY and CDR2 SMNVEV (reference sequence). The length of the CDR3 is 14 residues. The CDR3 bases are TGTGCCAGCAGTCTCTTCAGGGGCGCCTACGAGCAGTACTTC. It yields the protein CASSLFRGAYEQYF.

The rearrangement links TRBV4-3 to TRBJ1-1; unclear D gene. V lost 2 bases, J lost 2 bases, and 6 bases lay in between. The CDR3 contains 13 residues. CDR1 LGHNA and CDR2 YSLEER come from the germline V gene. DNA for the CDR3: TGCGCCAGCAGCCAAACAGTAAACACTGAAGCTTTCTTT. Residues: CASSQTVNTEAFF.

The rearrangement uses TRBV5-1 and TRBJ1-2; a possible D gene is TRBD1 (5 bases). With 7 bases removed from V and 6 bases from J, the gap between germline ends came to 16 bases. Germline V gene lookup returns CDR1 SGHRS and CDR2 YFSETQ. The CDR3 has 13 residues. The CDR3 is CASAPPGLDGYTF. The CDR3 DNA is TGCGCCAGCGCCCCCCCGGGACTCGATGGCTACACCTTC. Supplemented by reference TRBV5-1 and TRBJ1-2, the full variable domain reads KAGVTQTPRYLIKTRGQQVTLSCSPISGHRSVSWYQQTPGQGLQFLFEYFSETQRNKGNFPGRFSGRQFSNSRSEMNVSTLELGDSALYLCASAPPGLDGYTFGSGTRLTVV.

This clone was counted between two and nine times. The rearrangement joins TRBV4-1 to TRBJ1-2; D uncertain. The V and J ends lost 6 bases and 6 bases respectively, with 11 bases between them. CDR3 length: 12 amino acids. The germline CDR1 and CDR2 sequences are MGHRA and YSYEKL. The CDR3 DNA sequence: TGCGCCAGCAGTTCGTTACGGGATGGCTACACCTTC. Encoded protein: CASSSLRDGYTF.

V is TRBV30 and J is TRBJ2-3; tentative D call: TRBD1 (6 bases). V was pared by 0 bases and J by 1 base, with 11 bases between. From germline, CDR1 is GTSNPN and CDR2 SVGIG (reference sequence). The CDR3 consists of 15 residues. The CDR3 loop reads CAWSVQAGGTDTQYF. CDR3 DNA sequence: TGTGCCTGGAGTGTACAGGCAGGGGGCACAGATACGCAGTATTTT.

The chain combines TRBV7-2 with TRBJ2-5; TRBD1 aligns across 9 bases. CDR1 SGHTA and CDR2 FQGNSA come from the germline V gene. This CDR3 comprises 15 residues. Unmatched junction bases numbered 4, after V lost 3 bases and J lost 2 bases. This CDR3 is CASSFDRGVQETQYF. DNA of the CDR3: TGTGCCAGCAGCTTCGACAGGGGGGTACAAGAGACCCAGTACTTC.

V usage is TRBV19 and J usage is TRBJ1-1; 7 bases align to TRBD1. This CDR3 comprises 14 residues. Germline CDR1 is LNHDA and CDR2 is SQIVND (reference sequence). J gave up 7 bases and V 6 bases, and 11 bases lay outside the gene matches. CDR3 protein: CASRMDRRESEAFF. CDR3 DNA: TGTGCCAGTAGGATGGACAGGCGGGAAAGTGAAGCTTTCTTT.

The genes are TRBV6-2 or TRBV6-3 and TRBJ2-1; no clear D gene. CDR3 length: 15 amino acids. From germline, CDR1 is MNHEY and CDR2 SVGEGT. V was clipped by 5 bases and J by 7 bases, with 18 bases between them. This chain's CDR3 is CASSNRRGMANEQFF. In DNA form, the CDR3 reads TGTGCCAGCAGTAACCGACGAGGAATGGCTAATGAGCAGTTCTTC.

This clone was picked up a small number of times. The rearrangement links TRBV5-1 to TRBJ2-1, with 10 bases lining up with TRBD2. Trimming took 1 base from V and 9 from J; bases not matched to a gene: 13. This CDR3 comprises 17 residues. Per the germline V gene, CDR1 is SGHRS and CDR2 is YFSETQ. The CDR3 is CASSLSLFGTSDGEQFF. The CDR3 DNA reads as TGCGCCAGCAGCTTGTCCCTTTTTGGGACTAGCGACGGTGAGCAGTTCTTC.